Listed below are T cell receptor beta chains from one sample, sequenced in a study of blood T cell repertoires in COVID-19. The assay was immunoSEQ multiplex PCR, and TCRdb's table has in-frame clones only and misses some. The table shows fewer than 250,000 clones, with nearly 85% occurring only once. Sequenced input: peripheral blood. These TCRs come from a human donor in a cohort sampled during active COVID-19. CDR3s include the opening cysteine and the closing phenylalanine or tryptophan. The D gene is left open where the match is weak. The size field is filled for only some rows; it gives once, few, many or a size class.

J: TRBJ2-7
D: TRBD1
size: few
V: TRBV18
DNA: TGTGCCAGCTCACCGAGGACAGGGAATACGGCCGAGCAGTACTTC
CDR3: CASSPRTGNTAEQYF

J: TRBJ1-5
D: .
size: .
V: TRBV18
DNA: TGTGCCAGCTCACCACAGGAGCGAGATCAGCCCCAGCATTTT
CDR3: CASSPQERDQPQHF

J: TRBJ2-3
D: TRBD2
size: few
V: TRBV29-1
DNA: TGCAGCGTTGTAGCGGGGGACGCTACGCAGTATTTT
CDR3: CSVVAGDATQYF

J: TRBJ2-2
D: .
size: .
V: TRBV6-2/TRBV6-3
DNA: TGTGCCAGCAGTTCACGGACAGATGTTAACACCGGGGAGCTGTTTTTT
CDR3: CASSSRTDVNTGELFF

J: TRBJ2-7
D: .
size: once
V: TRBV5-1
DNA: TGCGCCAGCAGCTTGTTATCAGGGGCCTACGAGCAGTACTTC
CDR3: CASSLLSGAYEQYF

J: TRBJ2-7
D: TRBD2
size: .
V: TRBV3-1/TRBV3-2
DNA: TGTGCCAGCAGCCAAGCCGGACTAGCGGGAGGGTACGAGCAGTACTTC
CDR3: CASSQAGLAGGYEQYF

J: TRBJ2-2
D: TRBD1
size: .
V: TRBV7-2
DNA: TGTGCCAGCAGCTTACGGACAGGGGGCCTCAACGGGGAGCTGTTTTTT
CDR3: CASSLRTGGLNGELFF

J: TRBJ2-5
D: .
size: .
V: TRBV24-1
DNA: TGTGCCACCAGTGATTCCAGGGTAATGGAGACCCAGTACTTC
CDR3: CATSDSRVMETQYF

J: TRBJ2-1
D: TRBD2
size: .
V: TRBV19
DNA: TGTGCCAGTAGTCGGCTAGCGGGGGTAGGGGAGTTCTTC
CDR3: CASSRLAGVGEFF

J: TRBJ2-7
D: TRBD2
size: .
V: TRBV10-2
DNA: TGCGCCAGCAGTGTCCCGGGACTAGGGGCCTACGAGCAGTACTTC
CDR3: CASSVPGLGAYEQYF

J: TRBJ2-3
D: TRBD2
size: few
V: TRBV27
DNA: TGTGCCAGCAGTTTATCTCCGGGACTAGCCCCAGATACGCAGTATTTT
CDR3: CASSLSPGLAPDTQYF

J: TRBJ1-5
D: TRBD1
size: .
V: TRBV27
DNA: TGTGCCAGCAGTTCTGCCGGGACAGGGGGCAATCAGCCCCAGCATTTT
CDR3: CASSSAGTGGNQPQHF

J: TRBJ2-7
D: TRBD1
size: .
V: TRBV4-2
DNA: TGTGCCAGCAGCCAAGACAGGGGGTCCCCTTACGAGCAGTACTTC
CDR3: CASSQDRGSPYEQYF

J: TRBJ2-7
D: .
size: .
V: TRBV14
DNA: TGTGCCAGCAGCAACCGACTGGGGGGCGAGCAGTACTTC
CDR3: CASSNRLGGEQYF

J: TRBJ2-1
D: .
size: .
V: TRBV11-3
DNA: TGTGCCAGCAGCGTAAACAGGGTTAATGAGCAGTTCTTC
CDR3: CASSVNRVNEQFF

J: TRBJ2-7
D: .
size: .
V: TRBV28
DNA: TGTGCCAGCAGTTTCCCGATCCGGGACGGGGGCTACGAGCAGTACTTC
CDR3: CASSFPIRDGGYEQYF

J: TRBJ2-6
D: TRBD2
size: .
V: TRBV28
DNA: TGTGCCAGCAGTTTACTAGCGGGAGGTTCTGGGGCCAACGTCCTGACTTTC
CDR3: CASSLLAGGSGANVLTF